This T cell receptor (beta chain) was identified during a study of Ad26.COV2.S vaccination and SARS-CoV-2 variants (dated by TCRdb to the early 2020s). With regard to the full study: Vaccine-arm donors came from COV1001, a multicentre, randomized, double-blind, placebo-controlled phase I-IIa trial of Ad26.COV2.S in healthy adults. Ad26.COV2.S was administered intramuscularly at a dose of 5x10^10 or 1x10^11 viral particles, either as one shot or as two shots given 56 days apart. The specificity and breadth of SARS-CoV-2-reactive T cell receptors after Ad26.COV2.S vaccination were assessed by TCRbeta repertoire sequencing. The TCR-sequenced set comprised about 30 samples: around 20 Ad26.COV2.S vaccine recipients, 5 placebo recipients and 8 SARS-CoV-2 convalescent individuals. Trial participants were randomized into five groups of five: low-dose or high-dose Ad26.COV2.S given once or twice, or placebo on both occasions. Investigators remained blinded to trial group allocation during experiments and outcome assessment.

Spanning cysteine to phenylalanine, the CDR3 consists of 12 amino acids. The DNA shown is the 36-base CDR3, in frame from base 1. V drops 1 base and J drops 3 bases, leaving 6 bases in between. CDR1 is given as GTSNPN and CDR2 as SVGIG, both from the germline V gene (reference sequence). For this clone: Its recognized antigen is unknown. Within one base of it there is no much larger clone, and no base qualities were kept.

TCRbeta CDR3 regions were sequenced with the immunoSEQ Assay. After extraction, genomic DNA underwent amplification by bias-controlled multiplex PCR, followed by high-throughput sequencing. The authors processed their data as follows. Collapsing and filtering of sequences were performed to quantify the absolute abundance of each unique TCRbeta CDR3 region. T cell fraction was estimated by normalizing TCRbeta template counts to usable DNA, which was measured by amplifying reference genes present in all nucleated cells. Repertoire TCRs were annotated as SARS-CoV-2-specific when V gene, CDR3 amino acid sequence and J gene were exactly matched to a known reactive TCR set. The reference SARS-CoV-2 TCR set was obtained from MIRA and was filtered for enrichment in COVID-19-positive ImmuneCODE repertoires, whereby public or cross-reactive TCRs were removed. Using the MIRA antigens, annotated TCRs were further analysed by specific ORF or by position within an ORF. Breadth was defined as annotated unique rearrangements over total unique productive rearrangements; depth was the summed frequency of those rearrangements. Two-sided Wilcoxon rank-sum tests were used to compare TCR breadth between groups. What TCRdb holds here is the immuneACCESS table cut down to in-frame rearrangements. Part of the clones is not present; checked against another copy, under half of the missing clones reflect an unresolved V gene, and the others are unexplained. Clone size and the V and J calls come from that table; the DNA yielded D and trimming. The sample data list some 340,000 clones, and 70% to 90% of these were observed just once. The ten largest clones take up 2.1% of the sample.

General findings and caveats noted by the study authors: The authors noted that the TCR breadth and depth analyses may have underestimated total T cell responses. Comparing responses between vaccine doses or regimens was not something the study was powered to do. Compared with placebo recipients, Ad26.COV2.S recipients showed higher spike-specific TCR breadth (P = 0.0014). Non-spike TCR breadth was comparable between vaccine and placebo recipients, consistent with the vaccine containing only spike. After vaccination, substantial breadth of spike-specific CD8+ and CD4+ T cell responses was reported.

The treatment or condition label, as the study defines it: around 19 received Ad26.COV2.S at low or high dose, single or two shots; about five received placebo; per-sample allocation not given. For vaccine and placebo recipients, repertoires were sequenced using samples collected on day 63 after the first injection. Cohort 1b enrolled about two dozen adults aged 18-55 years at a single site in Boston, USA, between 29 July and 7 August 2020. Ad26.COV2.S was a replication-incompetent adenovirus type 26 vector expressing a prefusion-stabilized SARS-CoV-2 spike protein from the original Wuhan strain. The sample here was peripheral blood, taken in a trial of Ad26.COV2.S vaccine versus placebo. The sequence was collected from a person aged 18 to 65 who received the Ad26.COV2.S COVID-19 vaccine or a placebo. Recombination joined TRBV30 with TRBJ1-1, with the D gene call left open. CDR3 sequence: CAWSDGHTEAFF. The DNA sequence is as follows: TGTGCCTGGAGTGACGGTCACACTGAAGCTTTCTTT.